This TCR beta chain was recovered during a study of T-cell reconstitution after alpha-beta-depleted transplantation in children. Regarding the study as a whole: About two months after transplant, alpha-beta T cells reportedly came from several hundred expanded graft clones. Some patients owed their high day-60 TCRbeta diversity to surviving recipient T cells and thymic progenitors. From newly produced T cells came most of the T-cell counts and diversity one year after transplant.

In this sample, this clonotype turned up a few times. The antigen is undetermined. Germline CDR1 reads DFQATT; CDR2 reads SNEGSKA (reference sequence). This CDR3 region has 11 residues. Trimming took 5 bases from V and 5 from J, leaving 10 bases between them. This sample's TCRbeta library carried unique molecular identifier barcodes. TCRdb fed the PCR reads into MiXCR, producing one record per CDR3 protein. Of about 1,000,000 distinct CDR3 sequences in the sample, roughly 29% were seen once. The V and J genes are TRBV20-1 and TRBJ2-7; either TRBD1 or TRBD2 may fit D (5 bases each). This receptor was obtained from a boy less than two years old who had a stem cell transplant for SCID, so the T cells may come from the graft donor. The input for sequencing was PBMCs, mostly from graft donor cells, taken 360 days after TCRalphabeta/CD19-depleted stem cell transplant. The CDR3 region has the DNA TGCAGTGCTGCCCTGGGGGACGAGCAGTACTTC. Amino acid sequence: CSAALGDEQYF.